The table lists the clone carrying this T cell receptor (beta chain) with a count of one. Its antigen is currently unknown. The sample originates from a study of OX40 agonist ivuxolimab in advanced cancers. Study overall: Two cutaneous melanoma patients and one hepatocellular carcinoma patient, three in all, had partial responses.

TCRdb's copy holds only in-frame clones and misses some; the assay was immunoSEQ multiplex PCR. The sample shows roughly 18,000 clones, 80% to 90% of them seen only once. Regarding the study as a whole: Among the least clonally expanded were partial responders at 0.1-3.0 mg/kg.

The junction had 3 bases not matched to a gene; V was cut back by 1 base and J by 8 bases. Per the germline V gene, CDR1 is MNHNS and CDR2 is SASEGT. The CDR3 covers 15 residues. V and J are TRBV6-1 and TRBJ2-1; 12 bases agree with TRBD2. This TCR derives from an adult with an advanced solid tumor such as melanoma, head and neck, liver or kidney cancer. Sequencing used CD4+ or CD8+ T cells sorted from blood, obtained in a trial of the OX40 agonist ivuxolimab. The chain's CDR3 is CASSEVRLAGDEQFF. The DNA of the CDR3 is TGTGCCAGCAGTGAAGTTCGACTAGCGGGAGATGAGCAGTTCTTC.